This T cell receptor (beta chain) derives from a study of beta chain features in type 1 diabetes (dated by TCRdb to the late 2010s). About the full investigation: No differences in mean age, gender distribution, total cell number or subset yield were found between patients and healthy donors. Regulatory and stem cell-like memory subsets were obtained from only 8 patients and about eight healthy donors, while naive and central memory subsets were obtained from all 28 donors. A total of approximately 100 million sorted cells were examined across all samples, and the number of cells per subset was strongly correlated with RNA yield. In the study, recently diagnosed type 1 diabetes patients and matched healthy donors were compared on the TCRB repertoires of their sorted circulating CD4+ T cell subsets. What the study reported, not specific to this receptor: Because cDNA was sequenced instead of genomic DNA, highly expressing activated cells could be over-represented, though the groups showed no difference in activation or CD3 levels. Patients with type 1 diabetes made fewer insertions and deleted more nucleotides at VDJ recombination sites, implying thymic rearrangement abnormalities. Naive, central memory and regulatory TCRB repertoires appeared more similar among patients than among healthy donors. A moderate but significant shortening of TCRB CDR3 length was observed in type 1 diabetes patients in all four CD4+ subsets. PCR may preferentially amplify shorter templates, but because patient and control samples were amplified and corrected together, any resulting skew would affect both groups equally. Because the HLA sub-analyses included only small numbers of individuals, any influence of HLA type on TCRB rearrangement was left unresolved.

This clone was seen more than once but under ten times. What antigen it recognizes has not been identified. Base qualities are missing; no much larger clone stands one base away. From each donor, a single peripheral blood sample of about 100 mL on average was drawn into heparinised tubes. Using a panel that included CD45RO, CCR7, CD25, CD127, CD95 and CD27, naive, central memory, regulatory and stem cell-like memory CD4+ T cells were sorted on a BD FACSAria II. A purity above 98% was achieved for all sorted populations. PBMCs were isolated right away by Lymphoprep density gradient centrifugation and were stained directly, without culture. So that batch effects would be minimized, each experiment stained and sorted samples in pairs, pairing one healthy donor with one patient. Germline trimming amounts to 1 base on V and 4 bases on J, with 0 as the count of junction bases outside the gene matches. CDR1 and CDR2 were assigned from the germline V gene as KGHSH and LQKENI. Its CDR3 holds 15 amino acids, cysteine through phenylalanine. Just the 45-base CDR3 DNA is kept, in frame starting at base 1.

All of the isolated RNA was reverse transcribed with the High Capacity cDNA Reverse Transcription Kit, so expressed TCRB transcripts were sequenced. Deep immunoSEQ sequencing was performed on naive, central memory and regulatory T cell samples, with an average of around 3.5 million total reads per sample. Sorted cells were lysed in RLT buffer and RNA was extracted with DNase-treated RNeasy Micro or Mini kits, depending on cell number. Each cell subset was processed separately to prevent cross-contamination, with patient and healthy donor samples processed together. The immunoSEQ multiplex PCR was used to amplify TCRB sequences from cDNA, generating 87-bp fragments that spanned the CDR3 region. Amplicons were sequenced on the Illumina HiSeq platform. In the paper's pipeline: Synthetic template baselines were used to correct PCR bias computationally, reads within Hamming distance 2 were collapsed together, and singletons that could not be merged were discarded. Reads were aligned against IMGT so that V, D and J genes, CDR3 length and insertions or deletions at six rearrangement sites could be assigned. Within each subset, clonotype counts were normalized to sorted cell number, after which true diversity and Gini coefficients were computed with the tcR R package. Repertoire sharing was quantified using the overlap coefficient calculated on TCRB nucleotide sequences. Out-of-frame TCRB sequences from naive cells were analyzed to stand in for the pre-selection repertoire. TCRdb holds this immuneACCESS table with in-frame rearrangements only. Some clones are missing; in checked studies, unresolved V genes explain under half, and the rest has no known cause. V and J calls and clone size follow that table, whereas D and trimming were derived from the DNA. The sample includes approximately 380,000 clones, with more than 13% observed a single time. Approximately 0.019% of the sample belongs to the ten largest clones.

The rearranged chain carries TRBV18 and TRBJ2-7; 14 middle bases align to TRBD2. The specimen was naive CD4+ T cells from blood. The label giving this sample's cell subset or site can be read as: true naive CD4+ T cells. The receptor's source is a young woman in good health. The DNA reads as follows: TGTGCCAGCTCACCACGGACTAGCGGGAGGTACGAGCAGTACTTC. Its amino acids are CASSPRTSGRYEQYF.